The 22 T cell receptor beta chains listed next were all sequenced from one sample in a study of OX40 agonist ivuxolimab in advanced cancers. Sequencing used immunoSEQ multiplex PCR; TCRdb keeps in-frame clones, though not all of them. The table has approximately 100,000 clones, around 85% seen once; the top ten hold about 4.1%. The sequencing used CD4+ or CD8+ T cells sorted from blood, collected in a trial of the OX40 agonist ivuxolimab. Receptor source: an adult with an advanced solid tumor such as melanoma, head and neck, liver or kidney cancer.

The genes are TRBV7-3 and TRBJ2-3, with D hard to call. Germline V lookup: CDR1 SGHTA, CDR2 FQGTGA. Trimming removed 2 bases at V and 2 bases at J, with 11 bases between. The CDR3 totals 15 residues. CDR3 sequence (DNA): TGTGCCAGCAGCTTATGGGGTCAGGACACAGATACGCAGTATTTT. This codes for CASSLWGQDTDTQYF.

This clone came up a few times. The J gene is TRBJ1-1, the V gene TRBV19, with D perhaps matching TRBD1 (5 bases). The V gene lost 5 bases and the J gene lost 6 bases, with 13 bases spanning the gap. The germline V gene has CDR1 LNHDA and CDR2 SQIVND (reference sequence). The CDR3 has 13 amino acids. The CDR3 DNA reads as TGTGCCAGTAGTTCGCAGGGCATCGCTGAAGCTTTCTTT. Its protein is CASSSQGIAEAFF.

This clone has only a few counts. CDR3 region: CASGRGQPQHF. Written as DNA, the CDR3 is TGTGCCAGCGGCCGGGGTCAGCCCCAGCATTTT. The gene calls are TRBV7-9 and TRBJ1-5, with D uncertain. CDR3 length: 11 amino acids. Germline loops: CDR1 SEHNR, CDR2 FQNEAQ (reference sequence). The germline V and J ends were trimmed by 8 bases and 6 bases, with 8 bases remaining between them.

This chain uses TRBV12-1 with TRBJ2-5; the tabulated D call, TRBD1, remains unverified against the DNA. TRBV12-1 is termed a pseudogene. The CDR3 has 15 amino acids. The CDR3 is CASSFFETPQETQYF. The CDR3 bases are TGTGCCAGCAGCTTTTTTGAGACACCCCAAGAGACCCAGTACTTC.

The chain combines TRBV19 with TRBJ2-7, with D perhaps assigned TRBD1 or TRBD2 (5 bases each). With 5 bases removed from V and 0 bases from J, the gap between germline ends came to 14 bases. Germline assignment: CDR1 LNHDA and CDR2 SQIVND (reference sequence). The CDR3 spans 15 residues. CDR3 in DNA: TGTGCCAGTAGTCTCACGGGACGGCCCTCCTACGAGCAGTACTTC. This gives the protein CASSLTGRPSYEQYF.

This chain links TRBV9 with TRBJ2-1; weak D call: TRBD2 (6 bases). The V end was cut by 0 bases, the J end by 4 bases, with 11 bases between. In germline, CDR1 is SGDLS, CDR2 YYNGEE. This CDR3 is built from 15 residues. DNA for the CDR3: TGTGCCAGCAGCGTAGAGGGAGGTGCTTACAATGAGCAGTTCTTC. Its translation: CASSVEGGAYNEQFF.

The gene calls are TRBV2 and TRBJ2-1, with 8 bases fitting TRBD2. The CDR3 spans 14 residues. V trimming: 4 bases; J trimming: 2 bases; junction bases outside the gene matches: 1. The germline CDR1 and CDR2 sequences are SNHLY and FYNNEI. CDR3 DNA sequence: TGTGCCAGCAGTGGAGCGGGGGCCTACAATGAGCAGTTCTTC. Its protein is CASSGAGAYNEQFF.

The J gene is TRBJ2-3, the V gene TRBV30; 9 bases line up with TRBD2. Germline loops: CDR1 GTSNPN, CDR2 SVGIG (reference sequence). The CDR3 consists of 14 residues. Trimming took 0 bases from V and 6 from J; bases not matched to a gene: 4. The CDR3 DNA is TGTGCCTGGAGTGTCGGCCTAGCGGGGGATACGCAGTATTTT. Its translation: CAWSVGLAGDTQYF.

The chain employs TRBV10-3 and TRBJ2-1, with 7 bases matching TRBD1. Germline trimming cut 6 bases from V and 5 bases from J; bases unmatched to any gene: 7. Germline V gives CDR1 ENHRY, CDR2 SYGVKD. The CDR3 runs 14 residues. The CDR3 DNA reads as TGTGCCATCAGGGAGACAGGGCGAAACAATGAGCAGTTCTTC. Translation gives CAIRETGRNNEQFF.

This clone occurred a few times. The chain is built from TRBV14 and TRBJ1-1, with a weak D call TRBD1 (6 bases). Between the trimmed V and J ends, which lost 3 bases and 6 bases, there was a span of 11 bases. The CDR3 is 13 amino acids. Germline CDR1 and CDR2: SGHDN and FVKESK. Written as DNA, the CDR3 is TGTGCCAGCAGCCACCAAGGGGGAGCTGAAGCTTTCTTT. This gives the protein CASSHQGGAEAFF.

This rearrangement joins TRBV11-2 to TRBJ2-3, with 8 bases fitting TRBD2. The CDR3 is made up of 16 amino acids. Losses at the gene ends were 0 bases for V and 0 bases for J; bases not matched to a gene: 2. Germline V gives CDR1 SGHAT, CDR2 FQNNGV. In DNA form, the CDR3 reads TGTGCCAGCAGCTTAGAATGGACTAGCAGCACAGATACGCAGTATTTT. It codes for CASSLEWTSSTDTQYF.

The chain links TRBV4-3 to TRBJ2-1, with D tentatively TRBD2 (6 bases). The V end lost 4 bases, the J end lost 16 bases, and 26 bases lay between the germline ends. This CDR3 contains 15 residues. Germline V gene data show CDR1 as LGHNA and CDR2 as YSLEER. CDR3 amino acids: CASSLRPPLASPPFF. The CDR3 DNA is TGCGCCAGCAGCCTCCGACCCCCACTAGCTAGCCCGCCTTTCTTC.

J is TRBJ2-3 and V is TRBV18, with 7 bases that match TRBD2. With 0 bases clipped from V and 4 bases from J, the junction kept 7 bases outside the gene matches. Germline assignment: CDR1 KGHSH and CDR2 LQKENI. The CDR3 has 16 amino acids. The CDR3 here is CASSPPPTSSPDTQYF. As DNA, the CDR3 is TGTGCCAGCTCACCACCGCCGACTAGCAGTCCAGATACGCAGTATTTT.

The rearrangement joins TRBV14 to TRBJ1-1; a possible D gene is TRBD1 (5 bases). Germline CDR1 reads SGHDN; CDR2 reads FVKESK. Trimming removed 5 bases from V and 1 base from J, with 8 bases in between. The CDR3 covers 13 residues. In DNA form, the CDR3 reads TGTGCCAGCAGCAAAGGGACGAACACTGAAGCTTTCTTT. This codes for CASSKGTNTEAFF. The complete variable domain, with remaining parts taken from reference TRBV14 and TRBJ1-1, reads EAGVTQFPSHSVIEKGQTVTLRCDPISGHDNLYWYRRVMGKEIKFLLHFVKESKQDESGMPNNRFLAERTGGTYSTLKVQPAELEDSGVYFCASSKGTNTEAFFGQGTRLTVV.

The chain is built from TRBV2 and TRBJ1-1; D is undetermined. The CDR3 is made up of 14 amino acids. In germline, CDR1 is SNHLY, CDR2 FYNNEI. V was trimmed by 7 bases and J by 0 bases, leaving 12 bases between them. The CDR3 sequence: CASTARPMNTEAFF. In DNA form, the CDR3 reads TGTGCCAGCACGGCCAGGCCAATGAACACTGAAGCTTTCTTT.

The rearrangement joins TRBV5-5 to TRBJ2-7; D may correspond to TRBD1 or TRBD2 (5 bases each). V shed 0 bases and J shed 2 bases, with 15 bases lying between them. Germline lookup yields CDR1 SGHKS and CDR2 YYEKEE (reference sequence). This CDR3 contains 16 residues. The CDR3 DNA reads TGTGCCAGCAGCTTGGCCACCCGGGGCCAAGCCTACGAGCAGTACTTC. This translates into CASSLATRGQAYEQYF. Combining the CDR3 with reference TRBV5-5 and TRBJ2-7 gives the whole variable domain DAGVTQSPTHLIKTRGQQVTLRCSPISGHKSVSWYQQVLGQGPQFIFQYYEKEERGRGNFPDRFSARQFPNYSSELNVNALLLGDSALYLCASSLATRGQAYEQYFGPGTRLTVT.

The chain uses TRBV28 and TRBJ2-3; D is possibly TRBD1 or TRBD2 (6 bases each). V was clipped by 4 bases and J by 6 bases, with 20 bases between them. Germline V CDR1 and CDR2: MDHEN, SYDVKM. This CDR3 is 16 amino acids long. CDR3 DNA sequence: TGTGCCAGCAGTTCCACCGGGGGTGGGGGGCGCGATACGCAGTATTTT. Translated, it gives CASSSTGGGGRDTQYF. The full variable domain, in which reference TRBV28 and TRBJ2-3 provide the parts outside the CDR3, is DVKVTQSSRYLVKRTGEKVFLECVQDMDHENMFWYRQDPGLGLRLIYFSYDVKMKEKGDIPEGYSVSREKKERFSLILESASTNQTSMYLCASSSTGGGGRDTQYFGPGTRLTVL.

This CDR3 is CASSSGGRTEAFF. Here the CDR3 DNA reads TGTGCCAGCTCATCAGGGGGACGCACTGAAGCTTTCTTT. V and J are TRBV18 and TRBJ1-1; 7 nucleotides align to TRBD1. This CDR3 is built from 13 residues. Germline CDR1 KGHSH, CDR2 LQKENI. With V trimmed by 5 bases and J by 4 bases, 4 bases remained unmatched.

In DNA form, the CDR3 reads TGTGCCAGCAGCTCAGACAGGGCTGGAAACACCATATATTTT. Its protein is CASSSDRAGNTIYF. This sequence joins TRBV11-2 and TRBJ1-3; 7 bases are shared with TRBD1. The germline V gene has CDR1 SGHAT and CDR2 FQNNGV. The CDR3 has 14 residues. V shed 4 bases and J 2 bases; nucleotides not matched to a gene: 2.

V gene TRBV4-2 combines with J gene TRBJ2-7; D gene ambiguous. The CDR3 runs to 14 residues. CDR1 is LGHNA, CDR2 YNFKEQ, per germline. V shed 4 bases and J shed 0 bases, with 10 bases lying between them. The chain's CDR3 is CASSPLQDSYEQYF. The CDR3 coding sequence is TGTGCCAGCAGCCCCCTTCAGGACTCCTACGAGCAGTACTTC.

The chain employs TRBV6-5 and TRBJ2-4; perhaps TRBD1 as D (6 bases). The CDR3 is 15 residues long. Germline V CDR1 and CDR2: MNHEY, SVGAGI. The CDR3 nucleotides are TGTGTCAAGGGCCGGACAAAAGAGGGGGAAAACATTCAGTACTTC. Translation: CVKGRTKEGENIQYF.

This clone was seen once. The J gene is TRBJ1-2, the V gene TRBV7-2; D is unclear. Germline CDR1 SGHTA, CDR2 FQGNSA. The CDR3 is 13 amino acids. The germline V and J ends were trimmed by 5 bases and 4 bases, with 11 bases remaining between them. The CDR3 sequence: CASSPRWGYGYTF. In DNA, the CDR3 is TGTGCCAGCAGCCCGAGATGGGGCTATGGCTACACCTTC.